These T cell receptor beta chains were read from a single sample in a study of human T cells and chemical hapten exposure. One entry per CDR3 protein, called by TCRdb with MiXCR from the RACE reads. The sample comprises 95,000 to 150,000 distinct CDR3 sequences, 10% to 12% of which are singletons, and over 2% rests with the top ten. Sequenced material: whole blood, taken in connection with sensitization to the hapten diphenylcyclopropenone (DPC). The receptors stem from a woman in her 50s with alopecia areata. Some clones in this sample may be carry-over from other donors' samples. The CDR3 runs from the conserved cysteine through the conserved F or W. A D gene is named only where the DNA matches it firmly. Where a row states a size, it is once, few, many or the class of an expanded clone; other rows omit it.

J	D	V	size	DNA	CDR3
TRBJ2-1	NA	TRBV11-2	few	TGTGCCAGCAGCTTATCACCGCCCCGGGCCGGTGAGCAGTTCTTC	CASSLSPPRAGEQFF
TRBJ2-7	NA	TRBV10-3	few	TGTGCCATCAGTGGAGCGGGCGAGCAGTACTTC	CAISGAGEQYF
TRBJ1-4	TRBD1	TRBV7-2	few	TGTGCCAGCAGCTTAGAGGGACAGACTAATGAAAAACTGTTTTTT	CASSLEGQTNEKLFF
TRBJ2-1	NA	TRBV25-1	many	TGTGCCAGCAGTGACCGACTAGTACGCGGTGAGCAGTTCTTC	CASSDRLVRGEQFF
TRBJ2-1	NA	TRBV5-4	many	TGTGCCAGCAGCTTGCCCAGCGGCGCCTACAATGAGCAGTTCTTC	CASSLPSGAYNEQFF
TRBJ1-2	NA	TRBV24-1	NA	TGTGCCACCAGTGACAGTCAGTACTATGGCTACACCTTC	CATSDSQYYGYTF
TRBJ2-1	TRBD2	TRBV4-3	many	TGCGCCAGCAGCCAGGGACTAGCGGGAGGGGGTGAGCAGTTCTTC	CASSQGLAGGGEQFF
TRBJ2-2	NA	TRBV12-3/TRBV12-4	NA	TGTGCCAGCAGTTTCCGGACCGGGGAGCTGTTTTTT	CASSFRTGELFF
TRBJ2-1	NA	TRBV15	NA	TGTGCCACCAGCAGAGGAGGGGATGGGTACAATGAGCAGTTCTTC	CATSRGGDGYNEQFF
TRBJ1-5	TRBD1	TRBV29-1	NA	TGCAGCGTGGGACAGGGAGGCAATCAGCCCCAGCATTTT	CSVGQGGNQPQHF
TRBJ1-5	NA	TRBV27	many	TGTGCCAGCAGTTTATCGAGGGGCAATCAGCCCCAGCATTTT	CASSLSRGNQPQHF
TRBJ1-4	NA	TRBV6-6	many	TGTGCCAGCAGTTACTACACCGTTAATGAAAAACTGTTTTTT	CASSYYTVNEKLFF
TRBJ2-7	TRBD2	TRBV9	many	TGTGCCAGCAGCTATACTAGCGGGGGCTCCGGGGACCAGCAGTACTTC	CASSYTSGGSGDQQYF
TRBJ2-2	NA	TRBV2	NA	TGTGCCAGCAGTGAGGCTACCGGGGAGCTGTTTTTT	CASSEATGELFF
TRBJ2-7	NA	TRBV29-1	few	TGCAGCGCGCGGGGGGGACAGGGAGCCTACGAGCAGTACTTC	CSARGGQGAYEQYF
TRBJ1-2	NA	TRBV2	few	TGTGCCAGCAGTGTGGACAGTACCCCCTATGGCTACACCTTC	CASSVDSTPYGYTF
TRBJ1-1	TRBD1	TRBV6-5	many	TGTGCCACTAAGCCCCGAGGACAGGGTTACACTGAAGCTTTCTTT	CATKPRGQGYTEAFF
TRBJ2-3	TRBD2	TRBV5-4	NA	TGTGCCAGCAGCGTGCGGGGGGGGGGACCCCCTGAGCAGTATTTT	CASSVRGGGPPEQYF
TRBJ2-2	NA	TRBV7-9	many	TGTGCCAGCAGCCCAGGGCGATTCTCAGACACCGGGGAGCTGTTTTTT	CASSPGRFSDTGELFF
TRBJ2-1	NA	TRBV12-3/TRBV12-4	many	TGTGCCAGCAGTTTAAGGCTAAGGGACTACAATGAGCAGTTCTTC	CASSLRLRDYNEQFF
TRBJ1-5	TRBD1	TRBV20-1	few	TGCAGTGCTCCTAGGGGGCAGGGCAATCAGCCCCAGCATTTT	CSAPRGQGNQPQHF
TRBJ1-5	NA	TRBV12-3/TRBV12-4	few	TGTGCCAGCAGGATCAGGGAGGATCAGCCCCAGCATTTT	CASRIREDQPQHF
TRBJ1-2	TRBD1	TRBV7-2	few	TGTGCCAGCAGCCAAATACAGGGGGCGCTTAGTGGCTACACCTTC	CASSQIQGALSGYTF
TRBJ1-1	NA	TRBV6-6	NA	TGTGCCAGCAGTTACTCGGTCACAGGGCTTTTTTTAAAAGGCACTGAAGCTTTCTTT	CASSYSVTGLFLKGTEAFF
TRBJ2-7	TRBD2	TRBV28	few	TGTGCCAGCAGTTTATCCCGAGGACTAGCGGGAGGGCCTGCAGCCTACGAGCAGTACTTC	CASSLSRGLAGGPAAYEQYF
TRBJ2-7	NA	TRBV20-1	many	TGCAGTGCTAACGGGCCGCTAGGGAGCTACGAGCAGTACTTC	CSANGPLGSYEQYF